These 13 T cell receptor beta chains share one sample of origin, sequenced in a study of monozygotic twins with inflammatory bowel disease. TCRdb re-called the 5' RACE reads and catalogs CDR3 proteins one per entry, DNA excluded. This table holds 300,000 to 350,000 distinct CDR3 sequences. The sequenced sample consisted of blood. The receptors were sampled from a human donor with ulcerative colitis or Crohn's disease, or a healthy co-twin of an affected twin (not recorded which).

The chain has TRBV5-1 and TRBJ1-5; TCRdb's D call, TRBD1, is unchecked because there is no DNA. Germline-derived CDR1 and CDR2 are SGHRS and YFSETQ. This CDR3 has 14 amino acids. The CDR3 loop reads CASSFGDKDQPQHF.

This rearrangement joins TRBV5-1 to TRBJ2-2. CDR1 is SGHRS, CDR2 YFSETQ, per germline. This CDR3 has 15 amino acids. CDR3 region: CASSFGSQHTGELFF. Variable domain in full (rest from reference TRBV5-1 and TRBJ2-2): KAGVTQTPRYLIKTRGQQVTLSCSPISGHRSVSWYQQTPGQGLQFLFEYFSETQRNKGNFPGRFSGRQFSNSRSEMNVSTLELGDSALYLCASSFGSQHTGELFFGEGSRLTVL.

The V and J genes are TRBV7-3 and TRBJ1-6; the TCRdb call, TRBD1, lacks DNA for checking. CDR1 is SGHTA, CDR2 FQGTGA, per germline. The CDR3 is 15 residues long. CDR3 region: CASSSTGTGDSPLHF.

The gene calls are TRBV5-1 and TRBJ2-5. This CDR3 spans 14 amino acids. Germline V gene lookup returns CDR1 SGHRS and CDR2 YFSETQ. CDR3 amino acids: CASTPTGYQETQYF.

The chain couples TRBV11-2 to TRBJ1-1; TCRdb calls TRBD1, which cannot be checked without DNA. The CDR3 runs to 13 residues. CDR1 is SGHAT and CDR2 is FQNNGV in the germline V gene. CDR3: CASSLEQGTKAFF.

V and J are TRBV20-1 and TRBJ2-3; TCRdb's D call of TRBD1 is untestable without DNA. Germline V gives CDR1 DFQATT, CDR2 SNEGSKA (reference sequence). CDR3 length equals 15 residues. This CDR3 is CSALKPGSGTDTQYF.

The chain has TRBV20-1 and TRBJ2-7; the D call of TRBD2 rests on TCRdb alone, since no DNA is present to check it. This CDR3 contains 15 residues. Germline loops: CDR1 DFQATT, CDR2 SNEGSKA (reference sequence). CDR3 residues: CSATTGTSGLNEQYF.

The chain combines TRBV18 with TRBJ2-3; TCRdb designates TRBD1, a call that cannot be tested without DNA. This CDR3 is 14 amino acids long. Germline loops: CDR1 KGHSH, CDR2 LQKENI. CDR3 loop: CASSRQGYTDTQYF. The whole variable domain, remainder taken from reference TRBV18 and TRBJ2-3, is NAGVMQNPRHLVRRRGQEARLRCSPMKGHSHVYWYRQLPEEGLKFMVYLQKENIIDESGMPKERFSAEFPKEGPSILRIQQVVRGDSAAYFCASSRQGYTDTQYFGPGTRLTVL.

This rearrangement joins TRBV11-2 to TRBJ2-7; there is no DNA to check the TCRdb D call of TRBD1. Germline CDR1 SGHAT, CDR2 FQNNGV. CDR3 length equals 14 residues. The CDR3 is CASSPWSGAYEQYF.

The rearrangement links TRBV12-3 or TRBV12-4 to TRBJ2-3. This CDR3 is built from 14 residues. This CDR3 reads CASSYLANTDTQYF.

The chain has TRBV5-6 and TRBJ2-2; TCRdb proposes TRBD1, but this gene call is untestable without DNA. Germline V lookup: CDR1 SGHDT, CDR2 YYEEEE. This CDR3 region has 17 residues. The CDR3 sequence: CASSSTRDDPWVGELFF.

The chain uses TRBV5-1 and TRBJ1-3. This CDR3 contains 14 residues. Per germline, CDR1 SGHRS and CDR2 YFSETQ. The CDR3 sequence: CASSLDVGGNTIYF. Based on the CDR3 plus reference TRBV5-1 and TRBJ1-3, the full variable domain is KAGVTQTPRYLIKTRGQQVTLSCSPISGHRSVSWYQQTPGQGLQFLFEYFSETQRNKGNFPGRFSGRQFSNSRSEMNVSTLELGDSALYLCASSLDVGGNTIYFGEGSWLTVV.

This chain joins TRBV20-1 and TRBJ2-7; the TCRdb call, TRBD2, lacks DNA for checking. This CDR3 region has 16 residues. Per the germline V gene, CDR1 is DFQATT and CDR2 is SNEGSKA (reference sequence). The CDR3 sequence is CSARPPNGRAFYEQYF.